This TCR beta chain was found in a study of cytomegalovirus exposure and HLA in healthy donors. Study context: It was reported in a later analysis that the same platform had been used for the 120 validation repertoires as for the approximately 670 first-cohort repertoires. Study results and caveats: Accounts indicate the classifier identified cytomegalovirus status with strong specificity and sensitivity. Researchers counted about 150 TCR beta chains as cytomegalovirus-associated. Specific recognition of CMV antigens was confirmed in vitro for a few chains (all CMV-associated).

A remark on this clone: Its specificity is unknown.

Repertoires were generated with immunoSEQ multiplex PCR, while TCRdb's copy carries only in-frame clones and drops some. Of tens of thousands of clones listed, around nine tenths were seen once; the top ten hold 1.7%. CDR1 and CDR2 (germline): SGHVS, FNYEAQ. This CDR3 spans 12 amino acids. Deletions cut 8 bases from V and 4 bases from J, with 11 bases between. This clonotype originated in a woman younger than 35 in good health and CMV-seronegative. The sample taken for sequencing was PBMCs. The rearrangement links TRBV7-6 to TRBJ1-2; tentative D call: TRBD1 (5 bases). DNA for the CDR3: TGTGCCAGCGGAGGCGGGGCCTATGGCTACACCTTC. This codes for CASGGGAYGYTF.